The sample holds a few counts of the clone carrying this T cell receptor (beta chain). Its antigen is unknown. The record originates from a study of T cells in Graves' hyperthyroidism and ophthalmopathy. Regarding the study as a whole: Patients with ophthalmopathy were separated from those with stable hyperthyroidism by a 13 V-J model.

There were TCR beta CDR3 regions amplified from RNA transcripts. Carried out on the TCR CDR3, a first-round RT-PCR used the HTBI primer set. TCRdb processed the multiplex PCR reads anew with MiXCR; each CDR3 protein has one entry. The sample consists of about 200,000 distinct CDR3 sequences, around 16% of them appearing once. Patients counted as stable if ophthalmopathy did not develop within 18 months. Any patient presenting with uncontrolled infection, other autoimmune disease, pregnancy or lactation was left out. Trimming at V came to 6 bases and at J to 15 bases, leaving 12 bases not matched to a gene. The germline CDR1 and CDR2 sequences are SQVTM and ANQGSEA. This CDR3 region has 14 residues.

The chain uses TRBV29-1 and TRBJ2-1; 15 bases match TRBD2. This clonotype was sampled from a woman between 45 and 65 years old with Graves' hyperthyroidism. The sequenced material came from blood. The DNA for the CDR3 is TGCAGCGTGAATAGGCGGACTAGCGGGAGGGTGCTGTTCTTC. Its translation is CSVNRRTSGRVLFF.